What follows describes a single T cell receptor (beta chain). The target antigen is unknown. The data are from a study of shared clonotypes between healthy human individuals. Notes on the study in general: Estimated richness values were generally larger in naive subsets than in memory subsets. Only blood underwent sampling, and tissue repertoires likely differ.

Repertoires were generated with immunoSEQ multiplex PCR, while TCRdb's copy carries only in-frame clones and drops some. This table holds millions of clones, around nine tenths found once. The ends were cut back, 0 bases at V and 6 bases at J, with 3 bases in the middle. The V gene's germline CDR1 is MGHRA and CDR2 YSYEKL. This CDR3 region has 12 residues. The donors were adults (healthy and HIV-negative) with no recent acute infections or vaccinations. Everyone who donated was a Caucasian adult who lived in Nashville, Tennessee. The clonotype originates from a man between 18 and 29 years old in good health. Sequencing was carried out using naive CD4+ T cells sorted from blood. Subset described: CD45RA+ positively selected. J is TRBJ2-1 and V is TRBV4-1; no firm D call. The CDR3 DNA is TGCGCCAGCAGCCAAGATCTCAATGAGCAGTTCTTC. It encodes CASSQDLNEQFF.